This T cell receptor (beta chain) emerged from a study of shared clonotypes between healthy human individuals. About 28,000 T cell genomes (about 0.3 ug DNA) went into each PBMC replicate. Using immunoSEQ multiplex PCR, the repertoire was profiled, and TCRdb retains in-frame clones only, with some absent. The sample carries 450,000 to 600,000 clones, about 80% recorded once. Unsorted material relied on approximately 89 million PBMCs as the source of genomic DNA. The V and J ends lost 7 bases and 3 bases, in that order; junction bases with no gene match: 21. The CDR3 spans 20 residues. The germline CDR1 and CDR2 sequences are MDHEN and SYDVKM.

The receptor was derived from a woman aged 40 to 50 in good health. Some clones in this sample may be carry-over from other donors' samples. V and J are TRBV28 and TRBJ2-3; 11 bases agree with TRBD2. Sample: PBMCs. The CDR3 DNA reads as TGTGCCAGCAACCTGGGCTCCGGGACTAGCGGTTCCTGGAGTACAGATACGCAGTATTTT. It is translated as CASNLGSGTSGSWSTDTQYF.